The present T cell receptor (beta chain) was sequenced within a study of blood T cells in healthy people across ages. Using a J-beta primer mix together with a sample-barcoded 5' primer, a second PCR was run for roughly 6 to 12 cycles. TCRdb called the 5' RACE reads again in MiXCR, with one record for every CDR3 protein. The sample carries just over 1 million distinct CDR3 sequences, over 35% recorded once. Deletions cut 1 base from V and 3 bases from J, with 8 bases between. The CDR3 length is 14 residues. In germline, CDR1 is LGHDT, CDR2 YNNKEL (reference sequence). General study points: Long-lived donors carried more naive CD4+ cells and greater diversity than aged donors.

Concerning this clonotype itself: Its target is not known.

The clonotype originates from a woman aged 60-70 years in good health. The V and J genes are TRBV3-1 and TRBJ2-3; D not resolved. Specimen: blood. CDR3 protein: CASSQVSRTDTQYF. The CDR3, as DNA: TGTGCCAGCAGCCAAGTCTCGCGAACAGATACGCAGTATTTT.